This T cell receptor (beta chain) was identified in a study of T cell responses to AZD1222 COVID-19 vaccine. Sequencing used immunoSEQ multiplex PCR; TCRdb keeps in-frame clones, though not all of them. The sample gives 150,000 to 200,000 clones, approximately 90% of which show up once; approximately 7.2% is in the top ten. This TCR was recovered from an adult in good health. Source: peripheral blood, taken on day 0 of AZD1222 vaccination.

CDR3 sequence reads: CASRKPGGRGNTIYF. The CDR3 region has the DNA TGTGCCAGCAGGAAACCAGGGGGTCGCGGAAACACCATATATTTT. V gene TRBV28 combines with J gene TRBJ1-3; 7 nucleotides align to TRBD1. The junction had 9 bases not matched to a gene; V was cut back by 6 bases and J by 4 bases. The length of the CDR3 is 15 residues. CDR1 MDHEN and CDR2 SYDVKM come from the germline V gene.